These T cell receptor beta chains were read from a single sample in a study of T cell responses to AZD1222 COVID-19 vaccine. Libraries were prepared by immunoSEQ multiplex PCR; TCRdb keeps only in-frame clonotypes and omits some of them. Of about 140,000 clones in the sample, around 92% were seen once. The sample in question was peripheral blood, obtained 28 days after the second AZD1222 dose. The receptor source for this set is an adult who received the AZD1222 COVID-19 vaccine. CDR3s include the opening cysteine and the closing phenylalanine or tryptophan. Each record gives: J gene, V gene, D gene, clone size, CDR3 DNA, CDR3 protein. The D gene is left open where the match is weak. Some rows mark clone size as missing; the rest say once, few, many or name a class of expanded clone.

>TRBJ1-6|TRBV9|.|few
TGTGCCAGCAGCGCCCACACAGGGCCCACAAATTCACCCCTCCACTTT
CASSAHTGPTNSPLHF
>TRBJ1-6|TRBV19|TRBD1|.
TGTGCATTAGGGCACAGGGGTGAACCCCTCCACTTT
CALGHRGEPLHF
>TRBJ1-1|TRBV7-9|.|few
TGTGCCAGCAGCTTGGGGGACCACACTGAAGCTTTCTTT
CASSLGDHTEAFF
>TRBJ1-2|TRBV25-1|TRBD1|.
TGTGCCAGCGGGGGACAGTACGGCTACACCTTC
CASGGQYGYTF
>TRBJ2-3|TRBV18|.|.
TGTGCCAGCTCACCGAGCGATACGCAGTATTTT
CASSPSDTQYF
>TRBJ2-5|TRBV5-6|.|.
TGTGCCAGCAGCTTGAATCTGAGGTTTTCCGAGACCCAGTACTTC
CASSLNLRFSETQYF
>TRBJ2-1|TRBV27|.|.
TGTGCCAGCAGTTTATTTATGATGGGCTACAATGAGCAGTTCTTC
CASSLFMMGYNEQFF
>TRBJ1-2|TRBV5-5|TRBD1|.
TGTGCCAGCAGCCTCACAGGGGACAGGGGCTACACCTTC
CASSLTGDRGYTF
>TRBJ1-4|TRBV5-5|TRBD1|.
TGTGCCAGCAGCTCCACAGGGGGCAATGAAAAACTGTTTTTT
CASSSTGGNEKLFF
>TRBJ2-2|TRBV7-2|TRBD2|.
TGTGCCAGCAGCTTAGAACTAGCGGTTAACACCGGGGAGCTGTTTTTT
CASSLELAVNTGELFF
>TRBJ2-5|TRBV2|TRBD2|.
TGTGCCAGCAGTCCGCCTGGGACTAGCGGGAGGGCCGGGGAGACCCAGTACTTC
CASSPPGTSGRAGETQYF
>TRBJ1-1|TRBV5-1|TRBD1|.
TGCGCCAGCAATCTGGGACAGGGGAACACTGAAGCTTTCTTT
CASNLGQGNTEAFF
>TRBJ1-1|TRBV7-2|.|.
TGTGCCAGCAGCTTATGGCGGTTGGGCACTGAAGCTTTCTTT
CASSLWRLGTEAFF
>TRBJ1-6|TRBV9|TRBD1|.
TGTGCCAGCCGTCCGGGGACAGGGGATAATTCACCCCTCCACTTT
CASRPGTGDNSPLHF
>TRBJ1-1|TRBV2|.|.
TGTGCCAGCACGACCGGACCCTTTAAAGCTTTCTTT
CASTTGPFKAFF
>TRBJ2-1|TRBV6-5|.|.
TGTGCCAGCAGCTCTACCCTAGGGAATGAGCAGTTCTTC
CASSSTLGNEQFF
>TRBJ2-7|TRBV5-1|TRBD1|few
TGCGCCAGCAGCTCCGCCGGGACAGGGGGCTTTAATAGGCAGTACTTC
CASSSAGTGGFNRQYF
>TRBJ1-5|TRBV19|TRBD1|.
TGTGCCAGTAGTGCGGACAGGGGGACGCGTCAGCCCCAGCATTTT
CASSADRGTRQPQHF
>TRBJ2-7|TRBV3-1/TRBV3-2|.|few
TGTGCCAGCAGCCAAGATCCGGCTAGGAACGAGCAGTACTTC
CASSQDPARNEQYF
>TRBJ1-3|TRBV18|TRBD1|.
TGTGCCAGCTCGGACCAGGGGGCTAACACCATATATTTT
CASSDQGANTIYF
>TRBJ1-2|TRBV28|TRBD1|.
TGTGCCAGCAGTTTATTGAACAGGGGAACTCAACTATATGGCTACACCTTC
CASSLLNRGTQLYGYTF
>TRBJ1-1|TRBV6-5|TRBD1|once
TGTGCCAGCAGGGGGACAGGGAAGGGAAACACTGAAGCTTTCTTT
CASRGTGKGNTEAFF
>TRBJ1-1|TRBV19|.|.
TGTGCCAGTAGTATATCCCCAGCGGGTGGCACTGAAGCTTTCTTT
CASSISPAGGTEAFF
>TRBJ2-4|TRBV4-3|TRBD1|.
TGCGCCAGCCCAATACAGGGGAGTCGGGCCAAAAACATTCAGTACTTC
CASPIQGSRAKNIQYF
>TRBJ1-1|TRBV20-1|.|.
TGCAGTTCGATCAAGGGCACTGAAGCTTTCTTT
CSSIKGTEAFF
>TRBJ2-3|TRBV7-6|.|.
TGTGCCAGCAGCTTTATAGCTAGCTTTACAGATACGCAGTATTTT
CASSFIASFTDTQYF
>TRBJ1-2|TRBV18|TRBD1|.
TGTGCCAGCTCACGGGGACAGGGGACGGACTATGGCTACACCTTC
CASSRGQGTDYGYTF
>TRBJ1-2|TRBV10-3|.|once
TGTGCCATCAGTGAGTCCCGAGCGGAGGGAGGTGATGGCTACACCTTC
CAISESRAEGGDGYTF
>TRBJ1-1|TRBV9|.|.
TGTGCCAGCAGCGTAGGCAACTACATGAACACTGAAGCTTTCTTT
CASSVGNYMNTEAFF
>TRBJ2-5|TRBV28|TRBD1|.
TGTGCCAGCAGCTCAGGGGGCTTGGGAGGAGAGACCCAGTACTTC
CASSSGGLGGETQYF
>TRBJ2-5|TRBV11-1|TRBD1|.
TGTGCCAGCAAGGACAGGGCGGGAGAGACCCAGTACTTC
CASKDRAGETQYF
>TRBJ2-7|TRBV9|.|.
TGTGCCAGCAGCGCGAGGTCGCGGACAGCCTACGAGCAGTACTTC
CASSARSRTAYEQYF
>TRBJ1-5|TRBV28|TRBD1|once
TGTGCCAGCAGACTACAGGGGGCGCGAAGCAATCAGCCCCAGCATTTT
CASRLQGARSNQPQHF
>TRBJ1-3|TRBV3-1/TRBV3-2|.|.
TGTGCCAGCAGCCAAGCTGGGACTGGAAACACCATATATTTT
CASSQAGTGNTIYF
>TRBJ1-6|TRBV4-1|.|once
TGCGCCAGCAGCCAAGGATCGGGGAGTGGTTCACCCCTCCACTTT
CASSQGSGSGSPLHF
>TRBJ2-5|TRBV7-3|.|.
TGTGCCAGCAGCTTAGGGCCAGCCCAAGAGACCCAGTACTTC
CASSLGPAQETQYF
>TRBJ1-1|TRBV5-8|.|.
TGTGCCAGCAGCTTCCAGGGAGTTACTGAAGCTTTCTTT
CASSFQGVTEAFF